This T cell receptor beta chain appears in the sequencing data of a study of cytomegalovirus exposure and HLA in healthy donors. Background on the study: Out of 180 million or so T cells, an earlier analysis found fewer than 140 million unique TCR beta sequences in total. Overall study findings and caveats: Earlier analysis yielded a pattern in which most TCR beta V segments were productive about 87% or about 30% of the time.

In the PCR, 60 Vbeta and 13 Jbeta primers were used. Measured with immunoSEQ multiplex PCR; TCRdb has only the in-frame clones, and not every one. Of tens of thousands of clones in the sample, 70% to 85% were seen once. Germline trimming cut 4 bases from V and 6 bases from J; bases unmatched to any gene: 9. The V gene's germline CDR1 is MGHRA and CDR2 YSYEKL. The CDR3 totals 14 residues. About this clone: No antigen is known for it.

The rearrangement uses TRBV4-1 and TRBJ2-7, with 7 positions matching TRBD2. Sequencing used PBMCs. The TCR originated in a man in his sixties in good health and CMV-seropositive. In DNA form, the CDR3 reads TGCGCCAGCAGCCTTTTGGGGGGGGGAGGCGAGCAGTACTTC. Translation: CASSLLGGGGEQYF.